These 4 T cell receptor beta chains originate from one sample sequenced in a study of blood T cell repertoires in COVID-19. Using immunoSEQ multiplex PCR, the repertoire was profiled, and TCRdb retains in-frame clones only, with some absent. The sample has approximately 100,000 clones; roughly 76% are singletons. Material for sequencing was peripheral blood. Receptors originate from a human donor in a cohort sampled during active COVID-19.

There are a few counts of this clone. The chain is built from TRBV7-3 and TRBJ2-5, with 10 bases identical to TRBD1. The CDR3 is 13 amino acids. J gave up 4 bases and V 5 bases, and 1 base lay outside the gene matches. Looked up from germline, CDR1 is SGHTA and CDR2 is FQGTGA. The CDR3 reads CASSRTGGETQYF. CDR3 sequence (DNA): TGTGCCAGCAGCCGGACAGGGGGAGAGACCCAGTACTTC.

This clone turned up a few times. The gene calls are TRBV7-2 and TRBJ1-2; 7 nucleotides match TRBD1. Trimming at V came to 3 bases and at J to 0 bases, leaving 4 bases not matched to a gene. The CDR3 is 15 amino acids. Germline CDR1 reads SGHTA; CDR2 reads FQGNSA. The CDR3 spells CASSLDRLTNYGYTF. The CDR3 DNA sequence: TGTGCCAGCAGCTTGGACAGGCTAACTAACTATGGCTACACCTTC.

The chain recombines TRBV27 with TRBJ1-1, with 9 nucleotides matching TRBD1. Unmatched junction bases numbered 6, after V lost 5 bases and J lost 11 bases. The CDR3 is 12 amino acids. Germline V gives CDR1 MNHEY, CDR2 SMNVEV (reference sequence). CDR3 loop: CASSPGQGRAFF. CDR3 sequence (DNA): TGTGCCAGCAGTCCCGGACAGGGGAGGGCTTTCTTT.

The chain employs TRBV18 and TRBJ2-6; D not resolved. Germline CDR1 KGHSH, CDR2 LQKENI. Trimming took off 6 bases at V and 0 bases at J, with 6 bases between the two ends. The CDR3 spans 14 residues. Here the CDR3 DNA reads TGTGCCAGCTCCACTAACTCTGGGGCCAACGTCCTGACTTTC. This gives the protein CASSTNSGANVLTF.